The sequence of this T cell receptor beta chain was determined in a study of blood T cell repertoires in COVID-19. Study at large: Acute and convalescent COVID-19 samples came from the United States, Italy and Spain. PBMCs, B-cell-depleted T cells, or T cells were the source of the cDNA or gDNA that made up the material.

Participant-given clinical history determined each cohort assignment. Germline V gene lookup returns CDR1 SGHKS and CDR2 YYEKEE (reference sequence). CDR3 size: 16 residues. The junction had 16 bases not matched to a gene; V was cut back by 5 bases and J by 6 bases. In the authors' methods: Amplifying reference gene primers gave estimates of nucleated cell counts. The repertoire was sequenced with immunoSEQ multiplex PCR; TCRdb's copy has only in-frame clones and lacks some. The V and J calls and the clone size are those of that table, but D and trimming were determined from the DNA. This sample has about 320,000 clones, with approximately 81% found just once.

Sequences were obtained from PBMCs or T cells enriched from blood (not recorded which). The clonotype originates from a woman in her 30s who had been exposed to COVID-19. This rearrangement joins TRBV5-5 to TRBJ1-1; 7 nucleotides agree with TRBD1. The CDR3 sequence: CASSSRPGGTMAEAFF. For the CDR3, the DNA is TGTGCCAGCAGTTCACGACCAGGGGGAACTATGGCTGAAGCTTTCTTT.